This TCR beta chain was sequenced during a study of blood T cell repertoires in COVID-19. At the level of the study: T cells, B-cell-depleted T cells, or PBMCs provided the cDNA or gDNA that served as material.

Methods used by the authors: Amplification from reference gene primers served as the basis for estimated nucleated cell counts. This table comes from immunoSEQ multiplex PCR, and its TCRdb copy is limited to in-frame clones, with some not included. Clone size and the V and J calls come from that table; the DNA yielded D and trimming. This repertoire shows about 170,000 clones, roughly 83% found once; its top ten account for about 10%. V was clipped by 4 bases and J by 6 bases, with 16 bases between them. Germline values: CDR1 SGHDT, CDR2 YYEEEE. This CDR3 has 15 amino acids. This TCR came from an elderly woman with active or convalescent COVID-19. The chain links TRBV5-6 to TRBJ1-4, with unresolved D. The sequenced sample consisted of peripheral blood. The chain's CDR3 is CASSPSAGRDEKLFF. CDR3 sequence (DNA): TGTGCCAGCAGCCCATCGGCGGGGAGGGATGAAAAACTGTTTTTT.